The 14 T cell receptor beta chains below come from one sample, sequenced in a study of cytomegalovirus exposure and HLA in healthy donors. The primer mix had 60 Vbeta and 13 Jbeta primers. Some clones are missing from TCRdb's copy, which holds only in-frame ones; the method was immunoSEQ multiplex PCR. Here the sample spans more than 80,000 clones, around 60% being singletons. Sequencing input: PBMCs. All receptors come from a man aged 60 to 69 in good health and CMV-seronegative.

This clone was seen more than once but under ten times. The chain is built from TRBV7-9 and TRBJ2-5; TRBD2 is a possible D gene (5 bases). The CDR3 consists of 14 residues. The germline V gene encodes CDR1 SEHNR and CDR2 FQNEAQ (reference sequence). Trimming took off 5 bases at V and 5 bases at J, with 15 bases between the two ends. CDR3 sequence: CASSTTRDPETQYF. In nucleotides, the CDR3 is TGTGCCAGCAGCACCACTAGGGATCCGGAGACCCAGTACTTC.

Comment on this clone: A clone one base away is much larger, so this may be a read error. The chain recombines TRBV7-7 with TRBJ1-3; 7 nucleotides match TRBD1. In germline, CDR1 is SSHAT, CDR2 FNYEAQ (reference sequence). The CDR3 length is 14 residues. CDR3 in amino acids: CVSDRAHSGNTIYF. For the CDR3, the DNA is TGTGTCTCCGACAGGGCACACTCTGGAAACACCATATATTTT.

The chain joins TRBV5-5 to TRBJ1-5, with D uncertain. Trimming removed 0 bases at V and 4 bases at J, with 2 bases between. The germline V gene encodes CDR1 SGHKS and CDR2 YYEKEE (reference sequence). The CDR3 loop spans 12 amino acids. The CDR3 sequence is CASSLANQPQHF. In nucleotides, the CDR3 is TGTGCCAGCAGCTTGGCGAATCAGCCCCAGCATTTT. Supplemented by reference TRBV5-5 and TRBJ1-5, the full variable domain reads DAGVTQSPTHLIKTRGQQVTLRCSPISGHKSVSWYQQVLGQGPQFIFQYYEKEERGRGNFPDRFSARQFPNYSSELNVNALLLGDSALYLCASSLANQPQHFGDGTRLSIL.

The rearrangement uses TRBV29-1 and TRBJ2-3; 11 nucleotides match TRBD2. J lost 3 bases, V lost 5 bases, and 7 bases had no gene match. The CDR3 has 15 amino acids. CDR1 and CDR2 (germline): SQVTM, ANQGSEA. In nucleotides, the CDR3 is TGCAGCGTTATTAAGACTAGCGGGATAACAGATACGCAGTATTTT. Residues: CSVIKTSGITDTQYF.

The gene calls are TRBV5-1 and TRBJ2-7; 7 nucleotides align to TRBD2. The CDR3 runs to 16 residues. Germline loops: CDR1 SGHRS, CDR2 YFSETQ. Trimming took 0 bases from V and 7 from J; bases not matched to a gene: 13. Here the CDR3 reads CASSLVASGGSGEQYF. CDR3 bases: TGCGCCAGCAGCTTGGTGGCATCGGGAGGTTCGGGAGAGCAGTACTTC.

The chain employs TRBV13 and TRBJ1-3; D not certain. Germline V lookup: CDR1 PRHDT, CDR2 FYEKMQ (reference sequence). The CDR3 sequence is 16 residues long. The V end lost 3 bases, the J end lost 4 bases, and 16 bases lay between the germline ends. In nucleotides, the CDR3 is TGTGCCAGCAGCTTTGTACGTCTAGCCTCCGGAAACACCATATATTTT. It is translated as CASSFVRLASGNTIYF.

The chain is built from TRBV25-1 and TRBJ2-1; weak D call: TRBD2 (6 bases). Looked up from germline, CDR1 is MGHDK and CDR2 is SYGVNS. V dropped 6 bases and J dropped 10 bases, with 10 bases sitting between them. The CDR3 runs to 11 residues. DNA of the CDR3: TGTGCCAGCAGCCTCCTAGCGGAGCAGTTCTTC. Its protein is CASSLLAEQFF.

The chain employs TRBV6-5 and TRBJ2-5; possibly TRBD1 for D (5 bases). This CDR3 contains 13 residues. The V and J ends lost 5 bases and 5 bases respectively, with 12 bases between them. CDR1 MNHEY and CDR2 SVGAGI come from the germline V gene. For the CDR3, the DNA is TGTGCCAGCAGTACAGGTTCTCGGGAGACCCAGTACTTC. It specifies CASSTGSRETQYF.

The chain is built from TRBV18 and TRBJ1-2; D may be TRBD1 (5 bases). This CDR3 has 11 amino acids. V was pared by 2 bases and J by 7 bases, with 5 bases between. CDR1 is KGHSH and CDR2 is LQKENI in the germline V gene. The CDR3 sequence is CASSPDSGYTF. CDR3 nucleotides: TGTGCCAGCTCACCAGACAGTGGCTACACCTTC. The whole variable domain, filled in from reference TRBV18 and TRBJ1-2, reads NAGVMQNPRHLVRRRGQEARLRCSPMKGHSHVYWYRQLPEEGLKFMVYLQKENIIDESGMPKERFSAEFPKEGPSILRIQQVVRGDSAAYFCASSPDSGYTFGSGTRLTVV.

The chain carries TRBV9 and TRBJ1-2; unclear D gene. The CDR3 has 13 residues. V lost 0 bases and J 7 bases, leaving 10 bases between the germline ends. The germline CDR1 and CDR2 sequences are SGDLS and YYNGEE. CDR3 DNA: TGTGCCAGCAGCGTAGAGACCGCGGGTGGCTACACCTTC. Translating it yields CASSVETAGGYTF.

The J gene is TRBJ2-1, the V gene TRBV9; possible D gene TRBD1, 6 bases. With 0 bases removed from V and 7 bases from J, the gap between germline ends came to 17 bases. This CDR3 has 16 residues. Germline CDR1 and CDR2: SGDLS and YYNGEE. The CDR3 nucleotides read TGTGCCAGCAGCGTAGGAGCAGGGACAAGGACGAATGAGCAGTTCTTC. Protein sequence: CASSVGAGTRTNEQFF.

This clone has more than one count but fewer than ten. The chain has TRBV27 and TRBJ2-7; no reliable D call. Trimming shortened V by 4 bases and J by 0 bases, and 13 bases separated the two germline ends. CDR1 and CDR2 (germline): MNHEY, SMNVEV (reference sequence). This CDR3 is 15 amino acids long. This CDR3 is CASSSYTANSYEQYF. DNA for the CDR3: TGTGCCAGCAGTTCTTATACAGCCAACTCCTACGAGCAGTACTTC.

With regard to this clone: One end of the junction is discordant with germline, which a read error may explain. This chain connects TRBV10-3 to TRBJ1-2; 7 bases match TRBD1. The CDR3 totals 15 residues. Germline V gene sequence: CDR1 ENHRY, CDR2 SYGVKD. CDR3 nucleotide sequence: TGTGCCAGCAGTCAACCGGGACAGCCTAACTATGGCTACACCTTC. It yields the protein CASSQPGQPNYGYTF.

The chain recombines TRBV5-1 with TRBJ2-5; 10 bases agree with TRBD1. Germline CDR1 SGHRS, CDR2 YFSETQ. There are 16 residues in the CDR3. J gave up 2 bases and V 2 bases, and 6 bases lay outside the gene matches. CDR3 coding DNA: TGCGCCAGCAGCTTCACCGGGACAGGGGTGCAAGAGACCCAGTACTTC. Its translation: CASSFTGTGVQETQYF.